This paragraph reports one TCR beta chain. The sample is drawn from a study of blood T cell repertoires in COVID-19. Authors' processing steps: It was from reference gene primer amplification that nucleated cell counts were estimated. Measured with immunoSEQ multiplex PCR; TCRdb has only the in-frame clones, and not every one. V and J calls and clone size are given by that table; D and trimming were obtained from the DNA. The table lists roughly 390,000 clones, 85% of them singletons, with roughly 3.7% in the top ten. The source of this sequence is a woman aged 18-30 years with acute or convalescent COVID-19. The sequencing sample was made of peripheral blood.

CDR3 bases: TGTGCCAGCACGGAGCGAAGTAATTCACCCCTCCACTTT. It is translated as CASTERSNSPLHF. This rearrangement joins TRBV2 to TRBJ1-6; D gene unclear. Trimming took off 7 bases at V and 6 bases at J, with 10 bases between the two ends. The CDR3 extends over 13 amino acids. Germline values: CDR1 SNHLY, CDR2 FYNNEI.